This T cell receptor beta chain is from a study of regulatory T cells in long-lasting Graves disease. Study background: Treatment with antithyroid drugs for over 5 years, together with positive TSH receptor antibodies, meant persistent Graves' disease. General study findings and limits: Researchers reported studying only peripheral blood, not thyroid tissue.

Both iRepertoire HTBI primers and Arm-PCR of CDR3 regions were used to build the TCR beta libraries. TCRdb re-derived calls from the multiplex PCR reads in MiXCR, one entry per CDR3 protein. The sample yields around 400,000 distinct CDR3 sequences, about 21% seen once. Regarding time point: persistent/refractory GD, antithyroid drugs over 5 years with positive TRAb. Generation of the TCR library employed RNA extracted from PBMCs. The authors diagnosed Graves' disease using American Thyroid Association guidelines. Enrollment of patients was through an endocrinology department in Xi'an, China. This clonotype was detected a few times. Its antigen is undetermined. This sample comprised peripheral blood mononuclear cells (PBMCs), obtained when the disease was refractory, from a patient treated with antithyroid drugs. The TCR sequence derives from a female donor with Graves disease.

In DNA form, the CDR3 reads TGTGCCAGCAGTCCCCACGGGACAGGGATTCAGCCCCAGCATTTT. The encoded protein is CASSPHGTGIQPQHF. This chain joins TRBV6-1 and TRBJ1-5; TRBD1 agrees at 9 bases. V dropped 5 bases and J dropped 6; count of bases not matched to a gene: 8. CDR1 MNHNS and CDR2 SASEGT come from the germline V gene. This CDR3 comprises 15 residues.